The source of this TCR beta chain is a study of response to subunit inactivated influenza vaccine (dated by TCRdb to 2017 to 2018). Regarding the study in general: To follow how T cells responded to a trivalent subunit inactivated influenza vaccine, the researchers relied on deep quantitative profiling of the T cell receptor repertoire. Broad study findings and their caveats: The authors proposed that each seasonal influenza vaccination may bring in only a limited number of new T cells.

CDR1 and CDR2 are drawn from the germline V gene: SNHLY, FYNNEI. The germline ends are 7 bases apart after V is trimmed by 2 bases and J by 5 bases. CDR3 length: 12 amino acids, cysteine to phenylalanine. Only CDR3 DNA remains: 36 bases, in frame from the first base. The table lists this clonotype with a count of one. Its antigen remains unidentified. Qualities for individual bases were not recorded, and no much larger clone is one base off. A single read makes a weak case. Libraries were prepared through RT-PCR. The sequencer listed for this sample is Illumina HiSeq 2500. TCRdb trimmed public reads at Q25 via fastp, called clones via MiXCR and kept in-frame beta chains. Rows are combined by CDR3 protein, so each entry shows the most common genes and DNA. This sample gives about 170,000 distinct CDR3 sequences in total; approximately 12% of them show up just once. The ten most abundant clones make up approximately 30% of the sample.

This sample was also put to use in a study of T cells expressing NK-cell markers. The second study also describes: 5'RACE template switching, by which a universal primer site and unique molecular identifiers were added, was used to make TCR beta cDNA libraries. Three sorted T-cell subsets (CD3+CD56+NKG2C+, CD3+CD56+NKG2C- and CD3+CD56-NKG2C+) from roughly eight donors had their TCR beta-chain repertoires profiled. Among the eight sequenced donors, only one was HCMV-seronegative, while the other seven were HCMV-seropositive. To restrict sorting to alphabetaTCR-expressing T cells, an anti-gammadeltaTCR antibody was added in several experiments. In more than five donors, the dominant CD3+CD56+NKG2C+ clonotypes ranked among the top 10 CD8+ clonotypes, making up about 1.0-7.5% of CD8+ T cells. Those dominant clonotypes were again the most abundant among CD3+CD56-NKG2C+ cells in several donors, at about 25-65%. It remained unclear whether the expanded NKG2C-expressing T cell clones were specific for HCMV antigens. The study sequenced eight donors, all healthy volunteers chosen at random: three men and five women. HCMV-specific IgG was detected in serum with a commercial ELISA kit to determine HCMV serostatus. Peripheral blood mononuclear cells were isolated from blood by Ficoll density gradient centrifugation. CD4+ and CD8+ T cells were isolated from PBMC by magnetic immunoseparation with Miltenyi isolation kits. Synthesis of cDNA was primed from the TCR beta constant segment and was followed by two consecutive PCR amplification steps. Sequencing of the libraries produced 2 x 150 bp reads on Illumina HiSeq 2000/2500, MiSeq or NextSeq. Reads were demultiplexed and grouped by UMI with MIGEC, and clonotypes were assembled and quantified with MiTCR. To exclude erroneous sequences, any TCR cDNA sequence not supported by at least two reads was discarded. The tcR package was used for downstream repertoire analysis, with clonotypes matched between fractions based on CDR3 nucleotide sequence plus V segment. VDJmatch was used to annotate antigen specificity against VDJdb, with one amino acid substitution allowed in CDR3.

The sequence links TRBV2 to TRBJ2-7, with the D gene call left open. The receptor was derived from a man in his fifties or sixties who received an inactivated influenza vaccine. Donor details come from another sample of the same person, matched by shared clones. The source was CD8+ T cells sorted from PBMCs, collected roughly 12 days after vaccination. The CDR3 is CASSELINEQYF. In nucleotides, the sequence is TGTGCCAGCAGTGAACTCATTAACGAGCAGTACTTC.